This is a list of T cell receptor beta chains from one sample in a study of cytotoxic CD8 clonotypes in ibrutinib-treated CLL. The method was immunoSEQ multiplex PCR; TCRdb's version includes in-frame clones alone and lacks a portion of them. This table holds over 40,000 clones, over 65% found once. This material consisted of PBMCs, taken after 24 months of ibrutinib treatment. Every receptor here comes from a human donor with chronic lymphocytic leukemia. The CDR3 runs from the conserved cysteine through the conserved F or W. The order of the fields is clone size, D gene, V gene, J gene, CDR3 protein, CDR3 DNA. A D gene is named only where the DNA matches it firmly. Not all rows give a size; the values are once, few, many and, for expanded clones, a class.

size: -
D: -
V: TRBV4-1
J: TRBJ1-3
CDR3: CASSIAGTAGNTIYF
DNA: TGCGCCAGCAGCATAGCCGGGACGGCCGGAAACACCATATATTTT

size: -
D: -
V: TRBV7-2
J: TRBJ1-4
CDR3: CASSSQGQTNEKLFF
DNA: TGTGCCAGCAGTTCCCAGGGGCAGACTAATGAAAAACTGTTTTTT

size: -
D: -
V: TRBV7-2
J: TRBJ2-5
CDR3: CASSHLVFRDNGGETQYF
DNA: TGTGCCAGCAGCCACCTTGTTTTCCGGGACAACGGAGGGGAGACCCAGTACTTC

size: -
D: -
V: TRBV6-6
J: TRBJ2-3
CDR3: CASSYSRGTDTQYF
DNA: TGTGCCAGCAGTTACTCGAGGGGCACAGATACGCAGTATTTT

size: -
D: -
V: TRBV10-3
J: TRBJ2-1
CDR3: CAISAQGKVNEQFF
DNA: TGTGCCATCAGTGCCCAGGGTAAGGTCAATGAGCAGTTCTTC

size: -
D: TRBD1
V: TRBV6-1
J: TRBJ1-3
CDR3: CASSEAGTGAGNTIYF
DNA: TGTGCCAGCAGTGAAGCTGGGACAGGGGCTGGAAACACCATATATTTT

size: few
D: -
V: TRBV29-1
J: TRBJ2-5
CDR3: CSVESSKGTQYF
DNA: TGCAGCGTTGAGTCTAGCAAAGGGACCCAGTACTTC

size: few
D: -
V: TRBV27
J: TRBJ1-5
CDR3: CASSSYSNQPQHF
DNA: TGTGCCAGCAGTTCATATAGCAATCAGCCCCAGCATTTT

size: -
D: -
V: TRBV9
J: TRBJ2-1
CDR3: CASSEGLAAGEQFF
DNA: TGTGCCAGCAGCGAGGGACTGGCGGCGGGTGAGCAGTTCTTC

size: -
D: -
V: TRBV21-1
J: TRBJ2-3
CDR3: CASRTGTDTQYF
DNA: TGTGCCAGCAGGACAGGGACGGATACGCAGTATTTT

size: -
D: TRBD2
V: TRBV9
J: TRBJ2-3
CDR3: CASSTGLAGNTVGITDTQYF
DNA: TGTGCCAGCAGCACTGGACTAGCGGGGAACACTGTGGGGATCACAGATACGCAGTATTTT

size: -
D: -
V: TRBV11-2
J: TRBJ1-2
CDR3: CASSLGGGAGDNYGYTF
DNA: TGTGCCAGCAGCTTAGGAGGGGGAGCAGGGGACAACTATGGCTACACCTTC

size: -
D: TRBD2
V: TRBV5-1
J: TRBJ2-3
CDR3: CASSSAGVGLDTQYF
DNA: TGCGCCAGCAGCTCGGCGGGAGTGGGGCTAGATACGCAGTATTTT

size: -
D: -
V: TRBV6-6
J: TRBJ1-1
CDR3: CASSYSDTEAFF
DNA: TGTGCCAGCAGTTACTCGGACACTGAAGCTTTCTTT

size: -
D: -
V: TRBV7-6
J: TRBJ2-7
CDR3: CASSPSPGPTYEQYF
DNA: TGTGCCAGCAGCCCATCCCCCGGGCCCACCTACGAGCAGTACTTC

size: -
D: -
V: TRBV18
J: TRBJ2-7
CDR3: CASSPEAGPLSYEQYF
DNA: TGTGCCAGCTCACCAGAGGCGGGGCCCCTCTCCTACGAGCAGTACTTC

size: -
D: TRBD2
V: TRBV19
J: TRBJ2-5
CDR3: CASSPGGVGETQYF
DNA: TGTGCCAGTAGTCCGGGAGGGGTTGGGGAGACCCAGTACTTC

size: -
D: -
V: TRBV5-1
J: TRBJ1-2
CDR3: CASRGANYGYTF
DNA: TGCGCCAGCCGGGGGGCTAACTATGGCTACACCTTC

size: -
D: TRBD1
V: TRBV7-2
J: TRBJ1-4
CDR3: CASSSFPGQGGEKLFF
DNA: TGTGCCAGCAGCTCCTTCCCGGGACAGGGAGGTGAAAAACTGTTTTTT

size: -
D: -
V: TRBV7-3
J: TRBJ2-2
CDR3: CASSFSRNTGELFF
DNA: TGTGCCAGCAGCTTTAGTAGGAACACCGGGGAGCTGTTTTTT

size: -
D: TRBD2
V: TRBV7-6
J: TRBJ2-2
CDR3: CASSLALAGNTGELFF
DNA: TGTGCCAGCAGCTTAGCTCTAGCGGGGAACACCGGGGAGCTGTTTTTT

size: -
D: -
V: TRBV18
J: TRBJ2-3
CDR3: CASSPPIETGAHGRAGTQYF
DNA: TGTGCCAGCTCACCACCCATAGAAACCGGGGCGCATGGCAGGGCTGGTACGCAGTATTTT

size: -
D: -
V: TRBV7-6
J: TRBJ2-7
CDR3: CASSLIRNEQYF
DNA: TGTGCCAGCAGCTTAATAAGGAACGAGCAGTACTTC

size: -
D: -
V: TRBV30
J: TRBJ1-6
CDR3: CAWSVPGRHNSPLHF
DNA: TGTGCCTGGAGTGTACCGGGACGGCATAATTCACCCCTCCACTTT

size: few
D: -
V: TRBV9
J: TRBJ1-1
CDR3: CASSVDNTEAFF
DNA: TGTGCCAGCAGCGTAGACAACACTGAAGCTTTCTTT

size: -
D: TRBD1
V: TRBV4-1
J: TRBJ2-7
CDR3: CASSQDRGSSYEQYF
DNA: TGCGCCAGCAGCCAGGACAGGGGGAGCTCCTACGAGCAGTACTTC

size: -
D: TRBD2
V: TRBV7-7
J: TRBJ2-1
CDR3: CASSLRGGNEQFF
DNA: TGTGCCAGCAGCTTACGGGGGGGGAATGAGCAGTTCTTC

size: -
D: -
V: TRBV6-1
J: TRBJ1-2
CDR3: CASSEEGRDYGYTF
DNA: TGTGCCAGCAGTGAAGAAGGCAGGGATTATGGCTACACCTTC

size: few
D: -
V: TRBV10-3
J: TRBJ1-5
CDR3: CAISASGGGRDQPQHF
DNA: TGTGCCATCAGTGCTTCTGGCGGGGGTAGGGATCAGCCCCAGCATTTT

size: -
D: TRBD1
V: TRBV5-1
J: TRBJ1-1
CDR3: CASSFGAGGMNTEAFF
DNA: TGCGCCAGCAGTTTTGGGGCAGGGGGAATGAACACTGAAGCTTTCTTT

size: few
D: -
V: TRBV7-9
J: TRBJ1-1
CDR3: CASSLGTSENTEAFF
DNA: TGTGCCAGCAGCTTAGGGACTTCGGAAAACACTGAAGCTTTCTTT

size: once
D: TRBD2
V: TRBV28
J: TRBJ2-2
CDR3: CASGLAGTTGELFF
DNA: TGTGCCAGCGGACTAGCGGGAACCACCGGGGAGCTGTTTTTT

size: -
D: -
V: TRBV20-1
J: TRBJ2-3
CDR3: CSVGGAGTQYF
DNA: TGCAGTGTCGGGGGCGCGGGTACGCAGTATTTT

size: -
D: -
V: TRBV9
J: TRBJ2-1
CDR3: CASSAHVLDEQFF
DNA: TGTGCCAGCAGCGCCCACGTATTGGATGAGCAGTTCTTC

size: few
D: TRBD1
V: TRBV15
J: TRBJ2-7
CDR3: CATSRDRTGDYEQYF
DNA: TGTGCCACCAGCAGAGATCGGACAGGGGATTACGAGCAGTACTTC

size: few
D: TRBD1
V: TRBV19
J: TRBJ1-5
CDR3: CASGTGANQPQHF
DNA: TGTGCCAGCGGGACAGGGGCGAATCAGCCCCAGCATTTT

size: -
D: -
V: TRBV25-1
J: TRBJ2-7
CDR3: CASSPSPDNVCF
DNA: TGTGCCAGCAGCCCATCCCCTGACAACGTGTGCTTC